The source of this TCR beta chain is a study of blood T cell repertoires in COVID-19. Study details: COVID-19 samples, acute and convalescent, were from the United States, Italy and Spain.

Libraries were prepared by immunoSEQ multiplex PCR; TCRdb keeps only in-frame clonotypes and omits some of them. The data hold 350,000 or so clones, with under 95% observed a single time. V lost 5 bases to trimming and J lost 1 base; unmatched junction nucleotides: 2. CDR3 length: 13 residues. Per germline, CDR1 SGHRS and CDR2 YFSETQ. Participant ages covered roughly 18 to 89 years across 25 or so US areas. Participants had their cohort set by participant-reported clinical history. The TCR was taken from a woman in her 30s who had recovered from COVID-19. The specimen was PBMCs or T cells enriched from blood (not recorded which). The rearrangement uses TRBV5-1 and TRBJ1-1; 7 bases are a match to TRBD1. This CDR3 is CASRDRTNTEAFF. CDR3 coding DNA: TGCGCCAGCAGGGACAGGACGAACACTGAAGCTTTCTTT.